This T cell receptor (beta chain) stems from a study of regulatory T cells in long-lasting Graves disease (dated by TCRdb to the early 2020s). As for the study more broadly: To count as having persistent Graves' disease, a patient had to have received antithyroid drug treatment for over 5 years with TSH receptor autoantibodies remaining persistently positive. A total of roughly 35 samples underwent TCR sequencing: about 13 from persistent and about 20 from newly diagnosed Graves' disease patients. The study took place in China and was registered as a clinical trial. Peripheral blood TCR sequencing and RNA sequencing compared persistent Graves' disease patients with newly diagnosed Graves' disease patients. Antithyroid drugs had been taken for approximately 10 years on average by persistent Graves' disease patients in the clinical cohort.

CDR1 and CDR2 are drawn from the germline V gene (reference sequence): LGHDT, YNNKEL. From its cysteine to its phenylalanine, the CDR3 spans 19 amino acids. The DNA shown is the 57-base CDR3, in frame from base 1. The junction shows trimming of 2 bases on V and 0 bases on J, and the gene matches do not reach 9 bases of it. With respect to this clonotype: Its antigen specificity is not known. No quality values exist for individual bases; no much larger clone is one base distant.

What the study reported, not specific to this receptor: Patients with persistent disease shared more public clonotypes (about 2,700) than newly diagnosed patients did (approximately 1,000). Sequencing and analysis were limited to the TCR beta chain. The authors noted that the small sample size was a limitation that may lower accuracy. Lower TCR Shannon entropy and fewer highly expanded clones were observed in persistent Graves' disease patients than in newly diagnosed patients, which suggested clonal expansion. Because the primary lesion, thyroid tissue, could not be accessed, the study looked at peripheral blood alone. Preferential use of TRBV28, TRBJ1-2 and TRBJ2-5 was observed in persistent disease, whereas TRBV20-1 and TRBJ2-1 were favored in newly diagnosed disease.

The sample's time point, from its label and the paper: persistent/refractory GD, antithyroid drugs over 5 years with positive TRAb. RNA was extracted from PBMCs in TRIzol for both TCR sequencing and RNA sequencing. The diagnosis of Graves' disease followed American Thyroid Association guidelines. The patients came from an endocrinology department in Xi'an, China. Each patient gave about 8.1 milliliters of peripheral blood, collected in an EDTA anticoagulant tube. Ficoll Paque Plus density gradient separation was used to isolate PBMCs, and no further T cell sorting was done. An Agilent 2100 Bioanalyzer and agarose gel were used to check RNA quality, and a NanoDrop 2000 was used to measure RNA concentration. The library was produced with multiplex PCR. Data came from an Illumina HiSeq 4000. CDR3 regions were amplified by Arm-PCR with iRepertoire HTBI primers to construct TCR beta libraries. Gel purification was performed on PCR products prior to sequencing. Per the authors' processing: Gene usage analysis of CDR3 amino acid clonotypes used the approximately 56 TRBV and fewer than 15 TRBJ segments found across samples. Filtered high-quality paired reads were merged into contigs using COPE and FqMerger. BLAST was used to align contigs to IMGT TRBV, TRBD and TRBJ reference genes, and CDR3 was defined according to IMGT. Any clonotype with a frequency above 0.1% was counted as a highly expanded clone. Shannon entropy served as the measure of repertoire diversity, while the Gini coefficient captured V-J evenness. A clonotype was considered public if more than one individual shared it. TCRdb passed the public sequencing reads through fastp at Q25 and MiXCR, retaining productive beta sequences. Entries that share a CDR3 protein sequence are merged under the most common genes and DNA. These V and J calls originate from TCRdb's pipeline instead of the authors' own analysis. The sample table shows a few hundred thousand distinct CDR3 sequences, and approximately 23% are seen once. The ten largest clones add up to about an eighth of the sample.

This TCR was recovered from a female donor with Graves disease. The sequencing here drew on peripheral blood mononuclear cells (PBMCs), taken when the disease was refractory, from a patient treated with antithyroid drugs. The rearranged segments are TRBV3-1 and TRBJ1-6; TRBD1 aligns with 8 central bases. In nucleotide form, the sequence is TGTGCCAGCAGCCAAAACAGACAGGGGAGGACCTCCTATAATTCACCCCTCCACTTT. Its coded protein is CASSQNRQGRTSYNSPLHF.